The 26 T cell receptor beta chains listed next were all sequenced from one sample in a study of cytomegalovirus exposure and HLA in healthy donors. The PCR ran on 60 Vbeta and 13 Jbeta primers. The protocol was immunoSEQ multiplex PCR, while the TCRdb copy is restricted to in-frame clones and leaves out a portion. The sample records 150,000 to 200,000 clones, around 73% being singletons. Sequencing was performed on PBMCs. These receptors all come from a male donor in good health and CMV-seronegative.

The chain employs TRBV7-3 and TRBJ2-3; 10 positions match TRBD2. CDR3 length equals 17 residues. CDR1 SGHTA and CDR2 FQGTGA come from the germline V gene. V shed 0 bases and J 3 bases; nucleotides not matched to a gene: 6. DNA for the CDR3: TGTGCCAGCAGCTTAACCCCAAGCGGGAGGGCAACAGATACGCAGTATTTT. Translated, it gives CASSLTPSGRATDTQYF. Together with reference TRBV7-3 and TRBJ2-3, the CDR3 gives the full variable domain: GAGVSQTPSNKVTEKGKYVELRCDPISGHTALYWYRQSLGQGPEFLIYFQGTGAADDSGLPNDRFFAVRPEGSVSTLKIQRTERGDSAVYLCASSLTPSGRATDTQYFGPGTRLTVL.

The V call is TRBV4-1, the J call TRBJ2-1; D is undetermined. The V end was cut by 0 bases, the J end by 7 bases, with 7 bases between. The germline V gene has CDR1 MGHRA and CDR2 YSYEKL. This CDR3 has 13 amino acids. CDR3 bases: TGCGCCAGCAGCCAAGATCTCGGGAATGAGCAGTTCTTC. This translates into CASSQDLGNEQFF.

The chain has TRBV5-1 and TRBJ2-3; TRBD1 aligns across 8 bases. The J segment lost 2 bases and the V segment lost 10 bases, leaving 9 bases of the junction unmatched. Germline-derived CDR1 and CDR2 are SGHRS and YFSETQ. This CDR3 is 14 amino acids long. The CDR3 is CAARQGAITDTQYF. The CDR3 nucleotides are TGCGCCGCCAGGCAGGGGGCGATCACAGATACGCAGTATTTT.

This clone appeared once. This sequence joins TRBV5-1 and TRBJ2-2, with 11 bases fitting TRBD2. V shed 3 bases, J shed 1 base, and the junction held 2 bases outside the gene matches. The CDR3 has 16 residues. The germline V gene encodes CDR1 SGHRS and CDR2 YFSETQ. The CDR3 DNA reads as TGCGCCAGCAGCTCCGGGACTAGCGGGAACACCGGGGAGCTGTTTTTT. This encodes CASSSGTSGNTGELFF.

The rearrangement uses TRBV6-5 and TRBJ1-2; 7 positions agree with TRBD1. Losses at the gene ends were 4 bases for V and 7 bases for J; bases not matched to a gene: 6. Per the germline V gene, CDR1 is MNHEY and CDR2 is SVGAGI. The CDR3 covers 13 residues. The CDR3: CASSFRQGGGYTF. The CDR3 DNA reads as TGTGCCAGCAGTTTCCGACAGGGAGGTGGCTACACCTTC.

This sequence joins TRBV18 and TRBJ2-1; TRBD2 might be the D (6 bases). Germline CDR1 is KGHSH and CDR2 is LQKENI. Between the trimmed V and J ends, which lost 4 bases and 6 bases, there was a span of 7 bases. The CDR3 totals 12 residues. CDR3 DNA sequence: TGTGCCAGCTCACGGGACTCCAATGAGCAGTTCTTC. Amino acids: CASSRDSNEQFF.

The chain has TRBV19 and TRBJ2-7; TRBD1 aligns across 8 bases. The CDR3 covers 12 residues. Germline lookup yields CDR1 LNHDA and CDR2 SQIVND (reference sequence). The J segment lost 3 bases and the V segment lost 9 bases, leaving 4 bases of the junction unmatched. CDR3: CASSRGHYEQYF. The CDR3 nucleotides are TGTGCCAGCTCCAGGGGGCACTACGAGCAGTACTTC.

The chain couples TRBV5-4 to TRBJ2-1, with TRBD2 identical over 12 bases. The V segment lost 0 bases and the J segment 12 bases; nucleotides outside the gene matches: 13. CDR1 is SGHNT, CDR2 YYREEE, per germline (reference sequence). This CDR3 contains 17 residues. In nucleotides, the CDR3 is TGTGCCAGCAGCTTGGGGACTAGCGGGGCGCTCTCGGGACTGCAGTTCTTC. This encodes CASSLGTSGALSGLQFF.

The chain joins TRBV2 to TRBJ2-2; 7 positions agree with TRBD1. Germline values: CDR1 SNHLY, CDR2 FYNNEI. The CDR3 is 14 amino acids. V trimming: 6 bases; J trimming: 4 bases; junction bases outside the gene matches: 5. The CDR3 loop is CASRGTVGTGELFF. The CDR3 bases are TGTGCCAGCAGGGGGACAGTCGGCACCGGGGAGCTGTTTTTT.

This sequence joins TRBV28 and TRBJ2-4; no reliable D call. Trimming left V 5 bases short and J 11 bases short, with 13 bases between. The CDR3 loop spans 12 amino acids. From germline, CDR1 is MDHEN and CDR2 SYDVKM. CDR3 in DNA: TGTGCCAGCAGTCCCTTGGGCCGATTTCAGTACTTC. Translating gives CASSPLGRFQYF.

The chain links TRBV7-2 to TRBJ2-5, with D possibly matching TRBD2 (5 bases). Germline loops: CDR1 SGHTA, CDR2 FQGNSA. The CDR3 is made up of 14 amino acids. Trimming shortened V by 5 bases and J by 4 bases, and 14 bases separated the two germline ends. CDR3 DNA: TGTGCCAGCAGCCTATCCCGGAGGTTAGAGACCCAGTACTTC. It is translated as CASSLSRRLETQYF.

This chain uses TRBV4-1 with TRBJ1-2, with D maybe TRBD1 (5 bases). The length of the CDR3 is 13 residues. V lost 3 bases, J lost 3 bases, and 8 bases lay in between. The germline CDR1 and CDR2 sequences are MGHRA and YSYEKL. CDR3: CASSQTDDYGYTF. The CDR3 DNA is TGCGCCAGCAGCCAGACAGATGACTATGGCTACACCTTC.

The J gene is TRBJ1-5, the V gene TRBV28, with 9 bases fitting TRBD1. V lost 5 bases, J lost 5 bases, and 13 bases stayed unmatched. CDR1 is MDHEN and CDR2 is SYDVKM in the germline V gene. The CDR3 is 17 amino acids. CDR3 sequence reads: CASSIPIPGQGYQPQHF. The CDR3 region has the DNA TGTGCCAGCAGTATTCCTATCCCGGGACAGGGCTATCAGCCCCAGCATTTT.

The V gene is TRBV19, the J gene TRBJ1-2; 10 bases match TRBD1. The CDR3 length is 15 residues. Germline CDR1 and CDR2: LNHDA and SQIVND (reference sequence). The ends lost 4 bases at V and 4 bases at J; junction bases unmatched: 6. DNA of the CDR3: TGTGCCAGTAGTACCCTGACAGGGGGCGGCTATGGCTACACCTTC. This sequence encodes CASSTLTGGGYGYTF. Supplemented by reference TRBV19 and TRBJ1-2, the full variable domain reads DGGITQSPKYLFRKEGQNVTLSCEQNLNHDAMYWYRQDPGQGLRLIYYSQIVNDFQKGDIAEGYSVSREKKESFPLTVTSAQKNPTAFYLCASSTLTGGGYGYTFGSGTRLTVV.

The CDR3 sequence is CASSVGRLAGVREQFF. Here the CDR3 DNA reads TGTGCCAGCAGCGTGGGCCGACTAGCGGGAGTACGTGAGCAGTTCTTC. The chain couples TRBV9 to TRBJ2-1; the match to TRBD2 covers 12 bases. This CDR3 is 16 amino acids long. Germline CDR1 SGDLS, CDR2 YYNGEE. Unmatched junction bases numbered 9, after V lost 2 bases and J lost 9 bases. The entire variable domain, with the rest obtained from reference TRBV9 and TRBJ2-1, is as follows: DSGVTQTPKHLITATGQRVTLRCSPRSGDLSVYWYQQSLDQGLQFLIQYYNGEERAKGNILERFSAQQFPDLHSELNLSSLELGDSALYFCASSVGRLAGVREQFFGPGTRLTVL.

This clone has a handful of counts. The rearrangement joins TRBV19 to TRBJ2-2; D ambiguous. V was trimmed by 6 bases and J by 1 base, leaving 9 bases between them. Germline V lookup: CDR1 LNHDA, CDR2 SQIVND (reference sequence). CDR3 length equals 14 residues. The DNA for the CDR3 is TGTGCCAGTAGGCCCTTACAGAACACCGGGGAGCTGTTTTTT. It is translated as CASRPLQNTGELFF.

This clone was observed a handful of times. This chain uses TRBV7-7 with TRBJ2-5; tentatively, D is TRBD2 (6 bases). The CDR3 has 15 residues. CDR1 and CDR2 (germline): SSHAT, FNYEAQ (reference sequence). Trimming removed 1 base at V and 7 bases at J, with 16 bases between. CDR3 in DNA: TGTGCCAGCAGCTTAGGGAGCGGGCCATCGGGGACCCAGTACTTC. This encodes CASSLGSGPSGTQYF.

This chain uses TRBV27 with TRBJ1-6; the D gene is possibly TRBD1 (5 bases). V shed 6 bases and J shed 8 bases, with 14 bases lying between them. The CDR3 sequence is 14 residues long. Germline V gene data show CDR1 as MNHEY and CDR2 as SMNVEV (reference sequence). CDR3 region: CASRSPTVDSPLHF. The CDR3 DNA is TGTGCCAGCAGGTCCCCGACAGTAGATTCACCCCTCCACTTT.

The chain uses TRBV7-2 and TRBJ2-7, with TRBD1 as a possible D gene (7 bases). The germline CDR1 and CDR2 sequences are SGHTA and FQGNSA. The CDR3 consists of 14 residues. V lost 5 bases to trimming and J lost 0 bases, with 11 bases between them. The CDR3 sequence is CASSRQGLSYEQYF. In DNA, the CDR3 is TGTGCCAGCAGCCGACAGGGACTCTCCTACGAGCAGTACTTC. The complete variable domain, with remaining parts taken from reference TRBV7-2 and TRBJ2-7, reads GAGVSQSPSNKVTEKGKDVELRCDPISGHTALYWYRQSLGQGLEFLIYFQGNSAPDKSGLPSDRFSAERTGGSVSTLTIQRTQQEDSAVYLCASSRQGLSYEQYFGPGTRLTVT.

This sequence joins TRBV18 and TRBJ1-1; 7 nucleotides match TRBD1. The CDR3 length is 16 residues. J was trimmed by 6 bases and V by 2 bases; bases with no gene match: 12. The germline gives CDR1 KGHSH, CDR2 LQKENI. The CDR3 region has the DNA TGTGCCAGCTCACCAAATACCAAGGGGGCGAGCTCTGAAGCTTTCTTT. The encoded protein is CASSPNTKGASSEAFF.

This chain connects TRBV5-6 to TRBJ1-3; 7 nucleotides agree with TRBD1. The V gene's germline CDR1 is SGHDT and CDR2 YYEEEE. Trimming at V came to 5 bases and at J to 0 bases, leaving 5 bases not matched to a gene. This CDR3 region has 15 residues. CDR3 sequence reads: CASSLGTASGNTIYF. CDR3 nucleotides: TGTGCCAGCAGTCTTGGGACAGCCTCTGGAAACACCATATATTTT.

V gene TRBV30 combines with J gene TRBJ2-1; D perhaps matches TRBD2 (6 bases). With 1 base removed from V and 5 bases from J, the gap between germline ends came to 9 bases. Germline values: CDR1 GTSNPN, CDR2 SVGIG (reference sequence). The CDR3 loop spans 13 amino acids. CDR3 nucleotides: TGTGCCTGGAGTGGCGGGATACACAATGAGCAGTTCTTC. It yields the protein CAWSGGIHNEQFF.

The chain employs TRBV2 and TRBJ2-7; D not certain. Trimming left V 5 bases short and J 1 base short, with 6 bases between. The CDR3 totals 12 residues. Germline V gives CDR1 SNHLY, CDR2 FYNNEI. For the CDR3, the DNA is TGTGCCAGCAGTCTTCTTTCCTACGAGCAGTACTTC. As protein: CASSLLSYEQYF. Full variable domain (rest looked up from reference TRBV2 and TRBJ2-7): EPEVTQTPSHQVTQMGQEVILRCVPISNHLYFYWYRQILGQKVEFLVSFYNNEISEKSEIFDDQFSVERPDGSNFTLKIRSTKLEDSAMYFCASSLLSYEQYFGPGTRLTVT.

V gene TRBV7-9 combines with J gene TRBJ1-3, with D uncertain. Germline CDR1 and CDR2: SEHNR and FQNEAQ (reference sequence). V lost 1 base and J lost 4, with 11 bases in between. The CDR3 loop spans 15 amino acids. CDR3 DNA sequence: TGTGCCAGCAGCTTAGATACGAGTTTCGGAAACACCATATATTTT. Protein product: CASSLDTSFGNTIYF.

The chain carries TRBV5-4 and TRBJ2-3; no reliable D call. The V gene's germline CDR1 is SGHNT and CDR2 YYREEE (reference sequence). V lost 0 bases and J 4 bases, leaving 12 bases between the germline ends. The CDR3 extends over 15 amino acids. The CDR3 loop is CASSLARLRPDTQYF. The CDR3 nucleotides read TGTGCCAGCAGCTTGGCGAGGTTAAGACCAGATACGCAGTATTTT.

The chain couples TRBV6-5 to TRBJ1-1; D is ambiguous. V gave up 2 bases and J gave up 4 bases, with 11 bases separating them. The V gene's germline CDR1 is MNHEY and CDR2 SVGAGI. The CDR3 covers 14 residues. The CDR3 region has the DNA TGTGCCAGCAGTTACGATAGCTCCGGCACTGAAGCTTTCTTT. Amino acids: CASSYDSSGTEAFF.